The rows below give T cell receptor beta chains drawn from one sample of a study of response to subunit inactivated influenza vaccine. Using its own MiXCR run on the RT-PCR reads, TCRdb lists one record per CDR3 protein. Of about 530,000 distinct CDR3 sequences listed, approximately 12% are singletons. The sequencing here drew on PBMCs from blood, taken on the day of vaccination. All receptors come from a man between 45 and 60 years old who received an inactivated influenza vaccine. Both conserved end residues are part of each CDR3. D genes are given only for firm matches. A row's size may be missing; if present it is once, few, many or a size class.

clone_size | j_call | d_call | v_call | cdr3_aa | cdr3_nt
few | TRBJ2-3 | NA | TRBV5-1 | CASSLNTGVSTDTQYF | TGCGCCAGCAGCTTGAACACAGGCGTAAGCACAGATACGCAGTATTTT
NA | TRBJ1-1 | NA | TRBV30 | CAGYKNTEAFF | TGTGCCGGATACAAGAACACTGAAGCTTTCTTT
few | TRBJ1-2 | NA | TRBV29-1 | CSVGGPGYTF | TGCAGCGTTGGAGGGCCGGGCTACACCTTC
many | TRBJ1-1 | NA | TRBV6-2/TRBV6-3 | CASSSQGYTITEAFF | TGTGCCAGCAGTTCTCAGGGGTACACGATCACTGAAGCTTTCTTT
many | TRBJ2-2 | NA | TRBV12-3/TRBV12-4 | CASSQARISTGELFF | TGTGCCAGCAGCCAAGCTAGGATCTCCACCGGGGAGCTGTTTTTT
NA | TRBJ2-2 | TRBD2 | TRBV11-2 | CASSLGAGLAGWNTGELFF | TGTGCCAGCAGCTTAGGGGCTGGACTAGCGGGGTGGAACACCGGGGAGCTGTTTTTT
many | TRBJ2-1 | NA | TRBV5-1 | CASSLWAASEYNEQFF | TGCGCCAGCAGCTTGTGGGCAGCTAGCGAATACAATGAGCAGTTCTTC
NA | TRBJ2-1 | NA | TRBV20-1 | CSATILNEQFF | TGCAGTGCTACCATACTCAATGAGCAGTTCTTC
few | TRBJ2-1 | NA | TRBV11-2 | CASSNRDSGYNEQFF | TGTGCCAGCAGCAACCGGGACTCCGGATACAATGAGCAGTTCTTC
few | TRBJ2-2 | TRBD1 | TRBV9 | CASSARGLAGELFF | TGTGCCAGCAGCGCCAGGGGGCTTGCCGGGGAGCTGTTTTTT
NA | TRBJ2-1 | NA | TRBV12-3/TRBV12-4 | CASSNGTGAYNEQFF | TGTGCCAGCAGCAACGGGACGGGAGCCTACAATGAGCAGTTCTTC
many | TRBJ2-3 | NA | TRBV7-9 | CASSLTISTDTQYF | TGTGCCAGCAGCCTTACAATCAGCACAGATACGCAGTATTTT
NA | TRBJ2-2 | NA | TRBV4-3 | CASSQEFRADTGELFF | TGCGCCAGCAGCCAAGAGTTCAGGGCTGACACCGGGGAGCTGTTTTTT
few | TRBJ2-7 | NA | TRBV12-3/TRBV12-4 | CASSRVPIYEQYF | TGTGCCAGCAGCCGGGTCCCAATATACGAGCAGTACTTC
many | TRBJ1-1 | NA | TRBV4-1 | CASSQDLRGTFAFF | TGCGCCAGCAGCCAAGATCTACGGGGGACGTTTGCTTTCTTT
many | TRBJ2-1 | TRBD2 | TRBV12-3/TRBV12-4 | CASSLMAGVNNEQFF | TGTGCCAGCAGTTTAATGGCGGGAGTTAATAATGAGCAGTTCTTC
many | TRBJ1-2 | NA | TRBV4-3 | CASSQGSSNYGYTF | TGCGCCAGCAGCCAAGGGTCATCTAACTATGGCTACACCTTC
NA | TRBJ2-3 | NA | TRBV20-1 | CSARIRSYTDTQYF | TGCAGTGCTAGGATTCGGTCCTACACAGATACGCAGTATTTT
NA | TRBJ2-1 | TRBD2 | TRBV7-9 | CASTFRGRRNNEQFF | TGTGCCAGTACCTTCCGCGGGAGAAGGAACAATGAGCAGTTCTTC
few | TRBJ2-1 | NA | TRBV10-3 | CAISVSLNNEQFF | TGTGCCATCAGTGTATCCCTGAACAATGAGCAGTTCTTC
few | TRBJ2-5 | TRBD1 | TRBV20-1 | CSAREGGRERETQYF | TGCAGTGCTAGAGAAGGGGGCAGGGAAAGGGAGACCCAGTACTTC
many | TRBJ1-3 | NA | TRBV20-1 | CSTSRTLRNTIYF | TGCAGTACTAGCAGAACCTTGCGAAACACCATATATTTT
NA | TRBJ2-7 | NA | TRBV30 | CAWSAAPGTYEQYF | TGTGCCTGGAGTGCCGCCCCGGGCACCTACGAGCAGTACTTC
few | TRBJ2-4 | NA | TRBV20-1 | CSARDFLGGDIQYF | TGCAGTGCTAGAGATTTCCTAGGAGGAGACATTCAGTACTTC
many | TRBJ1-2 | NA | TRBV4-1 | CASSPTGNPYGYTF | TGCGCCAGCAGCCCTACAGGGAATCCCTATGGCTACACCTTC
many | TRBJ2-1 | NA | TRBV12-3/TRBV12-4 | CASSFAANNEQFF | TGTGCCAGCAGTTTTGCAGCAAACAATGAGCAGTTCTTC
NA | TRBJ1-5 | NA | TRBV12-3/TRBV12-4 | CASSLDQGSNQPQHF | TGTGCCAGCAGTTTAGACCAGGGCAGCAATCAGCCCCAGCATTTT
NA | TRBJ2-1 | TRBD2 | TRBV2 | CASSPTSGSGDEQFF | TGTGCCAGCAGTCCGACTAGCGGGAGTGGGGATGAGCAGTTCTTC
many | TRBJ2-7 | NA | TRBV21-1 | CASSPQGAAYEQYF | TGTGCCAGCTCACCACAGGGGGCCGCCTACGAGCAGTACTTC
NA | TRBJ1-4 | NA | TRBV5-1 | CASRSTGAEKLFF | TGCGCCAGCAGAAGTACCGGGGCTGAAAAACTGTTTTTT
NA | TRBJ2-4 | NA | TRBV12-3/TRBV12-4 | CASSRAGLSPAKNIQYF | TGTGCCAGCAGCCGCGCGGGATTGAGCCCCGCCAAAAACATTCAGTACTTC
NA | TRBJ1-5 | NA | TRBV20-1 | CSGGDSNQPQHF | TGCAGTGGAGGGGATAGCAATCAGCCCCAGCATTTT
many | TRBJ2-7 | TRBD1 | TRBV7-2 | CASSARDRGFYEQYF | TGTGCCAGCAGCGCCCGGGACAGGGGTTTCTACGAGCAGTACTTC
NA | TRBJ2-2 | TRBD2 | TRBV6-1 | CASRDPGTRGELFF | TGTGCCAGCAGGGATCCGGGGACTAGGGGGGAGCTGTTTTTT
few | TRBJ2-3 | NA | TRBV5-1 | CATGETDTQYF | TGCGCCACCGGGGAAACAGATACGCAGTATTTT
few | TRBJ1-5 | NA | TRBV28 | CASMRRPLNQPQHF | TGTGCCAGCATGCGACGCCCTCTCAATCAGCCCCAGCATTTT
few | TRBJ1-5 | NA | TRBV25-1 | CASSPGAGSNQPQHF | TGTGCCAGCAGTCCGGGAGCGGGGAGCAATCAGCCCCAGCATTTT
NA | TRBJ2-7 | NA | TRBV28 | CASRDPGHSYEQYF | TGTGCCAGCAGAGATCCGGGACACTCCTACGAGCAGTACTTC
few | TRBJ1-5 | NA | TRBV10-3 | CAISEFGTPNQPQHF | TGTGCCATCAGTGAGTTCGGGACACCCAATCAGCCCCAGCATTTT
once | TRBJ2-1 | TRBD2 | TRBV14 | CASNPLAGGSNEQFF | TGTGCCAGCAACCCACTAGCGGGGGGTTCCAATGAGCAGTTCTTC
few | TRBJ2-3 | TRBD2 | TRBV12-3/TRBV12-4 | CASSKTSGWGTDTQYF | TGTGCCAGCAGTAAGACTAGCGGATGGGGAACAGATACGCAGTATTTT
few | TRBJ2-7 | NA | TRBV2 | CASSDDGVTYEQYF | TGTGCCAGCAGTGACGACGGGGTCACCTACGAGCAGTACTTC
NA | TRBJ2-7 | NA | TRBV4-3 | CASSAGPEQYF | TGCGCCAGCAGCGCAGGCCCCGAGCAGTACTTC
few | TRBJ2-3 | TRBD1 | TRBV2 | CATSDRATDTQYF | TGTGCCACCTCGGACAGGGCCACAGATACGCAGTATTTT
NA | TRBJ2-3 | NA | TRBV20-1 | CSARDPASATDTQYF | TGCAGTGCTAGAGATCCGGCTAGCGCCACAGATACGCAGTATTTT
NA | TRBJ2-1 | NA | TRBV7-9 | CASSSHRGLSYNEQFF | TGTGCCAGCAGCTCACACCGGGGGCTCTCCTACAATGAGCAGTTCTTC
many | TRBJ2-7 | TRBD2 | TRBV3-1 | CASSQVLAGVKEQYF | TGTGCCAGCAGCCAAGTGCTAGCGGGAGTAAAGGAGCAGTACTTC
few | TRBJ2-3 | NA | TRBV5-1 | CASSPDNPSTDTQYF | TGCGCCAGCAGCCCGGACAACCCTAGCACAGATACGCAGTATTTT
NA | TRBJ2-3 | TRBD2 | TRBV20-1 | CSARDLAGADTQYF | TGCAGTGCTAGAGACCTAGCGGGGGCAGATACGCAGTATTTT
many | TRBJ2-1 | NA | TRBV12-3/TRBV12-4 | CASRGYFYNEQFF | TGTGCCAGCAGAGGTTATTTCTACAATGAGCAGTTCTTC
few | TRBJ2-7 | NA | TRBV28 | CASSYPDGGSYEQYF | TGTGCCAGCAGTTACCCGGACGGGGGTTCCTACGAGCAGTACTTC
NA | TRBJ2-1 | NA | TRBV11-2 | CASRRIGSSYNEQFF | TGTGCCAGCAGACGAATCGGTAGCTCCTACAATGAGCAGTTCTTC
few | TRBJ2-4 | NA | TRBV7-6 | CASSLADSNIQYF | TGTGCCAGCAGCTTAGCGGACTCAAACATTCAGTACTTC
many | TRBJ2-5 | NA | TRBV12-3/TRBV12-4 | CASSLGGDQETQYF | TGTGCCAGCAGTTTAGGCGGGGACCAAGAGACCCAGTACTTC
many | TRBJ2-7 | TRBD2 | TRBV20-1 | CSAEKTSGGHEQYF | TGCAGTGCAGAAAAGACTAGCGGGGGGCACGAGCAGTACTTC
NA | TRBJ2-5 | TRBD1 | TRBV6-5 | CASSSGQGAGTQYF | TGTGCCAGCAGTTCGGGACAGGGGGCAGGGACCCAGTACTTC
few | TRBJ2-7 | TRBD2 | TRBV7-8 | CASSESSGIGGMMQYF | TGTGCCAGCAGCGAATCCAGCGGGATCGGTGGAATGATGCAGTACTTC
NA | TRBJ1-6 | TRBD1 | TRBV7-2 | CASSPPRQGPSPLHF | TGTGCCAGCAGCCCCCCCCGACAGGGTCCTTCACCCCTCCACTTT
NA | TRBJ1-4 | TRBD1 | TRBV4-1 | CASSQHDRVVEKLFF | TGCGCCAGCAGCCAACATGACAGGGTAGTCGAAAAACTGTTTTTT